This TCR beta chain is drawn from a study of blood T cell repertoires in COVID-19. Overall study: Spain, Italy and the United States supplied samples that represented acute and convalescent COVID-19. PBMCs, B-cell-depleted T cells, or T cells provided the cDNA or gDNA that made up the material.

This CDR3 comprises 15 residues. CDR1 and CDR2 from the germline V gene are SGHDN and FVKESK. V shed 6 bases and J shed 6 bases, with 17 bases lying between them. Those enrolled in Seattle joined during active infection and were followed longitudinally afterward. The sample holds one count of this clone. Original processing notes: Amplification of reference gene primers provided the estimated nucleated cell counts. The assay was immunoSEQ multiplex PCR, and TCRdb's table has in-frame clones only and misses some. V and J calls and clone size are as listed in that table; D and trimming were resolved from the DNA. The data contain around 63,000 clones, 85% to 90% of them singletons.

The V gene is TRBV14, the J gene TRBJ1-4, with D tentatively TRBD1 (6 bases). Sequencing was performed on peripheral blood. The TCR originated in a woman aged 55-70 years with COVID-19, enrolled during active disease. The CDR3 DNA reads as TGTGCCAGCAGGGGGGCACAGGGAGTCGATGAAAAACTGTTTTTT. Its translation is CASRGAQGVDEKLFF.